Sequencing of this T cell receptor beta chain was carried out in a study of blood T cell repertoires in COVID-19. Study-level information: Some COVID-19 samples were acute and others convalescent; all came from the United States, Italy and Spain. PBMCs, B-cell-depleted T cells, or T cells were the source of the cDNA or gDNA that made up the material.

The table came from immunoSEQ multiplex PCR; TCRdb's copy has only in-frame clones and leaves some out. The profile shows 60,000 to 80,000 clones, more than 90% of them singletons. This TCR derives from a human donor in a cohort sampled during active COVID-19. Source material: peripheral blood.

The DNA of the CDR3 is TGTGCCAGCAGCCTACTGCGGGGGACAACTGAAGCTTTCTTT. Amino acid sequence: CASSLLRGTTEAFF. V usage is TRBV28 and J usage is TRBJ1-1; a weak D match, TRBD1 (6 bases). There are 14 residues in the CDR3. From germline, CDR1 is MDHEN and CDR2 SYDVKM. Trimming pared 6 bases from V and 5 bases from J, leaving 16 bases between.